A single sample is the source of the 30 T cell receptor beta chains below, sequenced in a study of blood T cell repertoires in COVID-19. The assay was immunoSEQ multiplex PCR, and TCRdb's table has in-frame clones only and misses some. The sample lists 250,000 to 400,000 clones; roughly 88% were seen once. Sample: peripheral blood. The source is a woman in her twenties or thirties with COVID-19, enrolled during active disease.

The chain links TRBV10-2 to TRBJ1-6; maybe TRBD1 (6 bases). Per germline, CDR1 WSHSY and CDR2 SAAADI. Trimming stripped 6 bases from V and 7 bases from J, with 10 bases between. The CDR3 runs 13 residues. CDR3 sequence: CASRDRSNSPLHF. The CDR3 DNA is TGCGCCAGCAGAGACAGGTCCAATTCACCCCTCCACTTT.

This CDR3 reads CASGQGLNHQPQHF. The CDR3 DNA reads TGTGCCAGCGGACAGGGTTTGAACCATCAGCCCCAGCATTTT. V gene TRBV27 combines with J gene TRBJ1-5, with TRBD1 matching over 8 bases. Looked up from germline, CDR1 is MNHEY and CDR2 is SMNVEV (reference sequence). The V segment lost 8 bases and the J segment 5 bases; nucleotides outside the gene matches: 8. The CDR3 spans 14 residues.

This sequence joins TRBV15 and TRBJ1-6; possibly TRBD1 for D (6 bases). The V gene's germline CDR1 is LNHNV and CDR2 YYDKDF (reference sequence). The V end was cut by 4 bases, the J end by 10 bases, with 11 bases between. The CDR3 loop spans 13 amino acids. Here the CDR3 DNA reads TGTGCCACCAGCAACAGGGAGTACTCACCCCTCCACTTT. Translated, it gives CATSNREYSPLHF.

The chain carries TRBV7-2 and TRBJ1-2; D perhaps matches TRBD1 (5 bases). Germline CDR1 and CDR2: SGHTA and FQGNSA. This CDR3 has 13 amino acids. Trimming removed 1 base at V and 4 bases at J, with 7 bases between. CDR3 sequence reads: CASSLGQLYGYTF. The CDR3 DNA reads as TGTGCCAGCAGCTTAGGACAGCTCTATGGCTACACCTTC.

A single count supports this clone. V gene TRBV6-5 combines with J gene TRBJ2-3; D ambiguous. Germline V gene sequence: CDR1 MNHEY, CDR2 SVGAGI. Deletions cut 5 bases from V and 2 bases from J, with 14 bases between. This CDR3 spans 15 amino acids. CDR3 sequence: CASSLSDWATDTQYF. The CDR3 region has the DNA TGTGCCAGCAGTCTTTCCGATTGGGCCACAGATACGCAGTATTTT.

V gene TRBV15 combines with J gene TRBJ1-5, with TRBD1 as a possible D gene (5 bases). The CDR3 contains 15 residues. With 0 bases removed from V and 0 bases from J, the gap between germline ends came to 6 bases. Germline lookup yields CDR1 LNHNV and CDR2 YYDKDF (reference sequence). The CDR3 DNA reads TGTGCCACCAGCAGAGACACAGGTAGCAATCAGCCCCAGCATTTT. Protein sequence: CATSRDTGSNQPQHF. The variable domain in full, with the rest retrieved from reference TRBV15 and TRBJ1-5, is DAMVIQNPRYQVTQFGKPVTLSCSQTLNHNVMYWYQQKSSQAPKLLFHYYDKDFNNEADTPDNFQSRRPNTSFCFLDIRSPGLGDTAMYLCATSRDTGSNQPQHFGDGTRLSIL.

The chain recombines TRBV2 with TRBJ2-5; D not resolved. Germline lookup yields CDR1 SNHLY and CDR2 FYNNEI. The V and J ends lost 8 bases and 5 bases respectively, with 9 bases between them. The CDR3 is made up of 11 amino acids. The CDR3 DNA sequence: TGTGCCAGCTGCTTGGGCGAGACCCAGTACTTC. Amino acids: CASCLGETQYF.

The chain links TRBV29-1 to TRBJ2-3; 9 nucleotides align to TRBD2. Per germline, CDR1 SQVTM and CDR2 ANQGSEA. After removal of 7 bases from V and 5 bases from J, the junction contained 10 bases not matched to a gene. The CDR3 contains 14 residues. CDR3 in amino acids: CSAGGSGGVDTQYF. CDR3 nucleotide sequence: TGCAGCGCCGGGGGTAGCGGGGGCGTAGATACGCAGTATTTT.

The V gene is TRBV11-3, the J gene TRBJ1-2; TRBD1 matches 9 bases. Losses at the gene ends were 5 bases for V and 5 bases for J; bases not matched to a gene: 9. The CDR3 length is 15 residues. Per germline, CDR1 SGHNT and CDR2 YENEEA. CDR3 sequence reads: CASSKRTGALYGYTF. CDR3 nucleotide sequence: TGTGCCAGCAGCAAACGGACAGGGGCTTTATATGGCTACACCTTC.

The CDR3: CASSPPVQGWGYTF. In nucleotides, the CDR3 is TGTGCCAGCTCACCACCGGTTCAGGGATGGGGCTACACCTTC. The V and J genes are TRBV18 and TRBJ1-2; a possible D gene is TRBD1 (5 bases). Germline V gene sequence: CDR1 KGHSH, CDR2 LQKENI. The CDR3 contains 14 residues. Trimming cost V 0 bases and J 8 bases, with 13 bases left between them.

The chain joins TRBV2 to TRBJ1-4; D is unclear. Between the trimmed V and J ends, which lost 1 base and 5 bases, there was a span of 11 bases. Per the germline V gene, CDR1 is SNHLY and CDR2 is FYNNEI. This CDR3 region has 15 residues. The CDR3 protein is CASSEDQVLNEKLFF. CDR3 DNA sequence: TGTGCCAGCAGTGAAGACCAGGTTCTCAATGAAAAACTGTTTTTT. The full variable domain, with the rest looked up from reference TRBV2 and TRBJ1-4, is EPEVTQTPSHQVTQMGQEVILRCVPISNHLYFYWYRQILGQKVEFLVSFYNNEISEKSEIFDDQFSVERPDGSNFTLKIRSTKLEDSAMYFCASSEDQVLNEKLFFGSGTQLSVL.

The V and J genes are TRBV4-1 and TRBJ1-1; 8 positions agree with TRBD1. After removal of 2 bases from V and 6 bases from J, the junction contained 8 bases not matched to a gene. CDR1 is MGHRA and CDR2 is YSYEKL in the germline V gene. The CDR3 totals 15 residues. Here the CDR3 reads CASSQLQGAGAEAFF. The DNA for the CDR3 is TGCGCCAGCAGCCAATTGCAGGGGGCGGGGGCTGAAGCTTTCTTT.

The chain recombines TRBV6-2 or TRBV6-3 with TRBJ1-1; D unclear. Between the trimmed V and J ends, which lost 0 bases and 1 base, there was a span of 9 bases. The CDR3 contains 15 residues. Per the germline V gene, CDR1 is MNHEY and CDR2 is SVGEGT. The chain's CDR3 is CASSYSAVENTEAFF. The CDR3 bases are TGTGCCAGCAGTTACTCGGCGGTAGAGAACACTGAAGCTTTCTTT.

This sequence joins TRBV19 and TRBJ1-2; possible D gene TRBD1, 5 bases. V was pared by 6 bases and J by 6 bases, with 14 bases between. The germline gives CDR1 LNHDA, CDR2 SQIVND (reference sequence). This CDR3 has 13 residues. This CDR3 reads CASRTGTIDGYTF. In DNA, the CDR3 is TGTGCCAGTAGGACCGGGACTATCGATGGCTACACCTTC.

This chain connects TRBV2 to TRBJ1-1; TRBD1 agrees at 8 bases. Unmatched junction bases numbered 4, after V lost 2 bases and J lost 5 bases. The CDR3 sequence is 14 residues long. Per the germline V gene, CDR1 is SNHLY and CDR2 is FYNNEI. In nucleotides, the CDR3 is TGTGCCAGCAGTGAATTGCAGGGGGCTACTGAAGCTTTCTTT. Its protein is CASSELQGATEAFF.

V and J are TRBV4-2 and TRBJ2-1, with D hard to call. This CDR3 is 12 amino acids long. V lost 2 bases to trimming and J lost 16 bases, with 15 bases between them. Germline V gives CDR1 LGHNA, CDR2 YNFKEQ. DNA for the CDR3: TGTGCCAGCAGCCAATCGACTGCTGGTCCATTCTTC. Residues: CASSQSTAGPFF.

The V gene is TRBV7-9, the J gene TRBJ1-2; D unclear. V was shortened by 6 bases and J by 5 bases, with 10 bases between the two germline ends. The CDR3 runs to 12 residues. In germline, CDR1 is SEHNR, CDR2 FQNEAQ (reference sequence). Here the CDR3 reads CASSPQQYGYTF. The CDR3 DNA reads as TGTGCCAGCAGTCCTCAACAGTATGGCTACACCTTC.

J is TRBJ1-1 and V is TRBV7-2; D gene uncertain. V was pared by 5 bases and J by 1 base, with 11 bases between. CDR3 size: 14 residues. Germline V CDR1 and CDR2: SGHTA, FQGNSA. CDR3 amino acids: CASSPGWQNTEAFF. Written as DNA, the CDR3 is TGTGCCAGCAGCCCAGGATGGCAGAACACTGAAGCTTTCTTT.

The chain uses TRBV27 and TRBJ1-1, with D possibly matching TRBD1 (5 bases). V shed 4 bases and J shed 5 bases, with 20 bases lying between them. Germline CDR1 is MNHEY and CDR2 is SMNVEV (reference sequence). The CDR3 has 16 amino acids. CDR3 residues: CASSSFIGGSKTEAFF. In DNA form, the CDR3 reads TGTGCCAGCAGTTCATTTATCGGGGGATCTAAAACTGAAGCTTTCTTT.

As for this clone: At the DNA level, this CDR3 is encoded by other sequences in the same sample as well. The chain recombines TRBV30 with TRBJ1-5, with D hard to call. V lost 5 bases and J 2 bases, leaving 10 bases between the germline ends. Germline V lookup: CDR1 GTSNPN, CDR2 SVGIG (reference sequence). The CDR3 runs 13 residues. DNA for the CDR3: TGTGCCTGGTCGGTCCAGGGCAATCAGCCCCAGCATTTT. Translating gives CAWSVQGNQPQHF.

The J gene is TRBJ1-2, the V gene TRBV9; TRBD1 is a possible D gene (5 bases). Per the germline V gene, CDR1 is SGDLS and CDR2 is YYNGEE. V was pared by 2 bases and J by 8 bases, with 16 bases between. The CDR3 totals 14 residues. This CDR3 is CASSVGPGGKGYTF. The CDR3, as DNA: TGTGCCAGCAGCGTTGGACCGGGGGGTAAGGGCTACACCTTC.

The rearrangement joins TRBV7-9 to TRBJ1-5; 9 nucleotides align to TRBD1. V lost 4 bases, J lost 2 bases, and 6 bases stayed unmatched. The germline gives CDR1 SEHNR, CDR2 FQNEAQ (reference sequence). This CDR3 has 16 residues. DNA of the CDR3: TGTGCCAGCAGCTCGACACAGGGGGCTGGCAATCAGCCCCAGCATTTT. It yields the protein CASSSTQGAGNQPQHF.

The rearrangement links TRBV4-1 to TRBJ1-2; D ambiguous. The CDR3 loop spans 15 amino acids. V lost 1 base and J 8 bases, leaving 17 bases between the germline ends. Germline lookup yields CDR1 MGHRA and CDR2 YSYEKL. Written as DNA, the CDR3 is TGCGCCAGCAGCCAAGGGGTGACGGTGTTGGGCGGCTACACCTTC. It yields the protein CASSQGVTVLGGYTF.

The chain couples TRBV5-1 to TRBJ2-7; TRBD1 aligns across 8 bases. With V trimmed by 4 bases and J by 6 bases, 15 bases remained unmatched. The CDR3 contains 16 residues. The germline gives CDR1 SGHRS, CDR2 YFSETQ. The CDR3 is CASSGVQGVTGCEQYV. CDR3 bases: TGCGCCAGCAGCGGGGTACAGGGGGTGACGGGCTGCGAGCAGTACGTC.

Written as DNA, the CDR3 is TGTGCCAGCAGCTCTCAGGGGGTTGGAACCGGGGAGCTGTTTTTT. This codes for CASSSQGVGTGELFF. The chain couples TRBV5-4 to TRBJ2-2; TRBD1 matches at 7 bases. Germline V CDR1 and CDR2: SGHNT, YYREEE (reference sequence). This CDR3 is built from 15 residues. Losses at the gene ends were 3 bases for V and 5 bases for J; bases not matched to a gene: 7.

J is TRBJ1-1 and V is TRBV5-1, with D uncertain. Germline loops: CDR1 SGHRS, CDR2 YFSETQ. The CDR3 loop spans 14 amino acids. The ends were cut back, 1 base at V and 2 bases at J, with 9 bases in the middle. The DNA for the CDR3 is TGCGCCAGCAGCTTGAGTCAGATCAACACTGAAGCTTTCTTT. Translated, it gives CASSLSQINTEAFF.

The chain employs TRBV4-1 and TRBJ2-7, with 8 bases aligning to TRBD1. This CDR3 is 15 amino acids long. Germline values: CDR1 MGHRA, CDR2 YSYEKL. V gave up 3 bases and J gave up 2 bases; unmatched junction bases: 6. The CDR3 protein is CASSQAEGQAYEQYF. The CDR3, as DNA: TGCGCCAGCAGCCAGGCCGAGGGACAGGCCTACGAGCAGTACTTC.

The rearrangement joins TRBV5-1 to TRBJ2-3; TRBD2 aligns across 7 bases. The V and J ends lost 4 bases and 1 base, in that order; junction bases with no gene match: 3. Germline V gives CDR1 SGHRS, CDR2 YFSETQ. This CDR3 has 14 amino acids. The CDR3 nucleotides are TGCGCCAGCAGCGGCGGGGGACGCACAGATACGCAGTATTTT. Residues: CASSGGGRTDTQYF.

The genes are TRBV9 and TRBJ1-1; 7 bases line up with TRBD1. After removal of 0 bases from V and 8 bases from J, the junction contained 7 bases not matched to a gene. The germline V gene encodes CDR1 SGDLS and CDR2 YYNGEE. The CDR3 is 14 residues long. CDR3 amino acids: CASSVAPAGGEAFF. CDR3 DNA: TGTGCCAGCAGCGTAGCCCCCGCAGGGGGGGAAGCTTTCTTT.

The chain is built from TRBV7-3 and TRBJ2-2; 7 bases agree with TRBD2. Trimming cost V 5 bases and J 8 bases; bases outside gene matches: 11. CDR1 SGHTA and CDR2 FQGTGA come from the germline V gene. This CDR3 region has 15 residues. The CDR3 here is CASSPQRTRGGELFF. CDR3 sequence (DNA): TGTGCCAGCAGCCCCCAGCGGACTAGAGGTGGGGAGCTGTTTTTT.